This T cell receptor (beta chain) came from a study of T cell responses to AZD1222 COVID-19 vaccine. Sequenced by immunoSEQ multiplex PCR; TCRdb stores in-frame clones only, minus some. The table includes 150,000 to 200,000 clones, roughly 88% detected once. The CDR3 totals 14 residues. Germline CDR1 MNHNY, CDR2 SVGAGI (reference sequence). Trimming stripped 5 bases from V and 5 bases from J, with 12 bases between. The source material was peripheral blood, sampled 28 days after the second AZD1222 dose. This chain links TRBV6-6 with TRBJ2-2, with TRBD2 as a possible D gene (7 bases). The clonotype comes from an adult who received the AZD1222 COVID-19 vaccine. Here the CDR3 reads CASSQGRGTGELFF. The CDR3 nucleotides are TGTGCCAGCAGTCAGGGGAGGGGAACCGGGGAGCTGTTTTTT.